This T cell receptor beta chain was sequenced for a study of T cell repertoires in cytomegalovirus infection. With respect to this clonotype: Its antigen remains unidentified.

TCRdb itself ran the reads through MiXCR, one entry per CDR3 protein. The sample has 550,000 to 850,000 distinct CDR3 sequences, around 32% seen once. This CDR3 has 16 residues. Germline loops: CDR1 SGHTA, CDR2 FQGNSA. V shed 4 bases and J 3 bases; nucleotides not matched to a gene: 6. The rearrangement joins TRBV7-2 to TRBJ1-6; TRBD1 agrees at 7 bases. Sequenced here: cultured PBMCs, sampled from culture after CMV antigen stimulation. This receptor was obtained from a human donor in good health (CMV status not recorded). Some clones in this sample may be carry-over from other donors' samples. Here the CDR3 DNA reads TGTGCCAGCAGCTCGCCGACAGGGAACTATAATTCACCCCTCCACTTT. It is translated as CASSSPTGNYNSPLHF.